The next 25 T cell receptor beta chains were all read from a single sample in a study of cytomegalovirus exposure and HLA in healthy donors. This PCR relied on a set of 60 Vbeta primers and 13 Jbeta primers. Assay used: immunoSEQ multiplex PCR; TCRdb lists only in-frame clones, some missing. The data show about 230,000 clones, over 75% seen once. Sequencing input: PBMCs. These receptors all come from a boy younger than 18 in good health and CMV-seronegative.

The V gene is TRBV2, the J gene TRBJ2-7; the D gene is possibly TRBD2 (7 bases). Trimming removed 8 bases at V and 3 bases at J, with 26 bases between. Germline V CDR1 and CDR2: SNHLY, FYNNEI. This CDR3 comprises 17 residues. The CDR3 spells CASSGKGGPRSRYEQYF. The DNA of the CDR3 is TGTGCCAGCTCAGGGAAGGGGGGGCCCAGAAGCCGCTACGAGCAGTACTTC.

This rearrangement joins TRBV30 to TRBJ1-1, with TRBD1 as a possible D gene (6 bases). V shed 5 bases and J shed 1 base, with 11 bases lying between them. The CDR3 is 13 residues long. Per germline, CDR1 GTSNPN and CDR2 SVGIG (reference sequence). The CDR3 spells CAWEGQPNTEAFF. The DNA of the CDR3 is TGTGCCTGGGAAGGACAGCCGAACACTGAAGCTTTCTTT.

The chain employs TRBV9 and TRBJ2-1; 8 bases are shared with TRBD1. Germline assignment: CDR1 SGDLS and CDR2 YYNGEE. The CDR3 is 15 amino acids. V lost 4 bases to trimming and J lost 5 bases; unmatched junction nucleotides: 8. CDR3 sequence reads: CASSMRTGYNNEQFF. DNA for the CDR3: TGTGCCAGCAGCATGAGGACAGGGTACAACAATGAGCAGTTCTTC. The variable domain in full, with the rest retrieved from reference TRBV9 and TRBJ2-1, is DSGVTQTPKHLITATGQRVTLRCSPRSGDLSVYWYQQSLDQGLQFLIQYYNGEERAKGNILERFSAQQFPDLHSELNLSSLELGDSALYFCASSMRTGYNNEQFFGPGTRLTVL.

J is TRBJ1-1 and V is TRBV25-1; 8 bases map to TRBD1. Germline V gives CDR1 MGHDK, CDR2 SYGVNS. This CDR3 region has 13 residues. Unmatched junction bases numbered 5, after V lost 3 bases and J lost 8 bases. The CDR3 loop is CASSDPGGREAFF. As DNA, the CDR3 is TGTGCCAGCAGTGACCCAGGGGGCCGGGAAGCTTTCTTT.

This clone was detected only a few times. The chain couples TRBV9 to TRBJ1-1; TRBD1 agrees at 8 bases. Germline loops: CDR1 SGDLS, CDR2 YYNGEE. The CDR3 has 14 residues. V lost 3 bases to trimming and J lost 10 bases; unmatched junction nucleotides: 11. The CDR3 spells CASSAERAGGRAFF. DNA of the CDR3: TGTGCCAGCAGCGCCGAAAGAGCAGGGGGCCGAGCTTTCTTT.

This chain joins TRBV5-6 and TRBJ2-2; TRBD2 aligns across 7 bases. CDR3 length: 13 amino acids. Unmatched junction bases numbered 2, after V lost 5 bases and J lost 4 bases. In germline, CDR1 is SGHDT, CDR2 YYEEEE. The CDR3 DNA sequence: TGTGCCAGCAGTTGGGGGGGCACCGGGGAGCTGTTTTTT. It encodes CASSWGGTGELFF.

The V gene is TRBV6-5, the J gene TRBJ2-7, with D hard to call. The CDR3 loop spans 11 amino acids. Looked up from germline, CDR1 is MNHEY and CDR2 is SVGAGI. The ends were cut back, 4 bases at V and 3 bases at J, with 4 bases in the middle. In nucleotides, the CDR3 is TGTGCCAGCAGTTCCGTCTACGAGCAGTACTTC. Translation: CASSSVYEQYF.

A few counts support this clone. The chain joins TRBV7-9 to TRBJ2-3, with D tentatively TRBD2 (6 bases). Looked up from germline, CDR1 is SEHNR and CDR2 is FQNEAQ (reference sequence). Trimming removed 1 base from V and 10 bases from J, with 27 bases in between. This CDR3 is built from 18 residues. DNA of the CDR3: TGTGCCAGCAGCTTAGAGGCCTTCTTCGGGGGACTCTCCCCAGCGCAGTATTTT. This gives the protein CASSLEAFFGGLSPAQYF. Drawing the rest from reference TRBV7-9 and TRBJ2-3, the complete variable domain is DTGVSQNPRHKITKRGQNVTFRCDPISEHNRLYWYRQTLGQGPEFLTYFQNEAQLEKSRLLSDRFSAERPKGSFSTLEIQRTEQGDSAMYLCASSLEAFFGGLSPAQYFGPGTRLTVL.

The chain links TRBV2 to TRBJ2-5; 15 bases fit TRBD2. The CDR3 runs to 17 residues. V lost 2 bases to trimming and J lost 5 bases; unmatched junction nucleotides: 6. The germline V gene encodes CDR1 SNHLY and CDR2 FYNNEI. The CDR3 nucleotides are TGTGCCAGCAGTGAACGGACTAGCGGGAGGGCCGGGGAGACCCAGTACTTC. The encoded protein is CASSERTSGRAGETQYF. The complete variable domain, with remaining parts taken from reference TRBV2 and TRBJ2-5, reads EPEVTQTPSHQVTQMGQEVILRCVPISNHLYFYWYRQILGQKVEFLVSFYNNEISEKSEIFDDQFSVERPDGSNFTLKIRSTKLEDSAMYFCASSERTSGRAGETQYFGPGTRLLVL.

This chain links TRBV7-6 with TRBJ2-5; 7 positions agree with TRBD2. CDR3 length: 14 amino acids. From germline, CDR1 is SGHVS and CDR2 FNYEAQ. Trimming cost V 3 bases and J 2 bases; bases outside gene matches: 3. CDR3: CASSFPGLQETQYF. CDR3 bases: TGTGCCAGCAGCTTCCCGGGACTACAAGAGACCCAGTACTTC.

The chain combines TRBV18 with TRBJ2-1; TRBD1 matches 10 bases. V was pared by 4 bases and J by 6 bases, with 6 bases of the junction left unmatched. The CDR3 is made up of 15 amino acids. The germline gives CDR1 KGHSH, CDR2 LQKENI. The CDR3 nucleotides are TGTGCCAGCTCACAGACAGGGGGCGCCGGCAATGAGCAGTTCTTC. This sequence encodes CASSQTGGAGNEQFF.

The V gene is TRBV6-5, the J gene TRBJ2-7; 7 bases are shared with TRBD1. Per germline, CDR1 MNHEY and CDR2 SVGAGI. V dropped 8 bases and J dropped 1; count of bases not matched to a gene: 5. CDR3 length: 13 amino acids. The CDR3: CASGRQGSYEQYF. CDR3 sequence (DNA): TGTGCCAGCGGTAGACAGGGTTCCTACGAGCAGTACTTC.

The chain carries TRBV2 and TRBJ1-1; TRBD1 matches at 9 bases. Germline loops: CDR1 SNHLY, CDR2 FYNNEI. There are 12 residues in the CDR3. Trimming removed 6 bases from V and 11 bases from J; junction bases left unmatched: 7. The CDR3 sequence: CASRDRGLVAFF. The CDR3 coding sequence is TGTGCCAGCAGGGACAGGGGTTTGGTTGCTTTCTTT.

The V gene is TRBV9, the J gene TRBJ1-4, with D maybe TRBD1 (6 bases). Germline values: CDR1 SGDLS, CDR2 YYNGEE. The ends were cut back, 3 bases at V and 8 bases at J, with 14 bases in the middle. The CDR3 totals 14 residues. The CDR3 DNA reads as TGTGCCAGCAGCGCCGCAGGGGTTCGGGAAAAACTGTTTTTT. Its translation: CASSAAGVREKLFF. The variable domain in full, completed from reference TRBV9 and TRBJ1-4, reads DSGVTQTPKHLITATGQRVTLRCSPRSGDLSVYWYQQSLDQGLQFLIQYYNGEERAKGNILERFSAQQFPDLHSELNLSSLELGDSALYFCASSAAGVREKLFFGSGTQLSVL.

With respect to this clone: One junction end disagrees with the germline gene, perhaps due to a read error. The CDR3 DNA follows: TGTGTCAGCAGCTCGACAGGGGGGCACTATGGCTACACCTTC. Amino acid sequence: CVSSSTGGHYGYTF. The chain couples TRBV5-6 to TRBJ1-2, with 9 bases that match TRBD1. This CDR3 comprises 14 residues. CDR1 is SGHDT and CDR2 is YYEEEE in the germline V gene.

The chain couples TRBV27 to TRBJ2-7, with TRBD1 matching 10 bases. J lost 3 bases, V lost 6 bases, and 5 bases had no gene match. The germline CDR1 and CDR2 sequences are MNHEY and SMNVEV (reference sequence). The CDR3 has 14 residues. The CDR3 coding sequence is TGTGCCAGCAGCAAGACAGGGGGCCTCTACGAGCAGTACTTC. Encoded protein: CASSKTGGLYEQYF.

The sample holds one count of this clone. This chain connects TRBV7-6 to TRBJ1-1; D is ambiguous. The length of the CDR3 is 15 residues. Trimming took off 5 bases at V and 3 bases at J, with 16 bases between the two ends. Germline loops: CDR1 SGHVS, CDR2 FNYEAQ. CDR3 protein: CASSLRGGYDTEAFF. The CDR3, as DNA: TGTGCCAGCAGCCTCCGTGGAGGGTACGACACTGAAGCTTTCTTT.

CDR3 loop: CASSPASGTVYQETQYF. CDR3 nucleotide sequence: TGTGCCAGCAGCCCCGCTTCCGGGACTGTGTACCAAGAGACCCAGTACTTC. This sequence joins TRBV14 and TRBJ2-5; D possibly corresponds to TRBD2 (6 bases). The ends were cut back, 4 bases at V and 0 bases at J, with 18 bases in the middle. The CDR3 contains 17 residues. Germline V lookup: CDR1 SGHDN, CDR2 FVKESK.

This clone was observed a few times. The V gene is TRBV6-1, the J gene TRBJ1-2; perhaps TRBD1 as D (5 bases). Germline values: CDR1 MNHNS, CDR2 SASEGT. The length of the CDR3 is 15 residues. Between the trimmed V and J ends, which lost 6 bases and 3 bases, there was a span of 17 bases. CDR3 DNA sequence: TGTGCCAGCAGGCCCGGTGAGCAGGGTCACTATGGCTACACCTTC. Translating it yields CASRPGEQGHYGYTF.

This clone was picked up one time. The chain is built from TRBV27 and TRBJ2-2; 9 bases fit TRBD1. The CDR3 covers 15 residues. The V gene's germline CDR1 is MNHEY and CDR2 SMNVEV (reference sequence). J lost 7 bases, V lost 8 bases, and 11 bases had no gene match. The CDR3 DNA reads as TGTGCCAGCCGGCCCGGGGACAGGGTGAACGGGGAGCTGTTTTTT. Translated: CASRPGDRVNGELFF.

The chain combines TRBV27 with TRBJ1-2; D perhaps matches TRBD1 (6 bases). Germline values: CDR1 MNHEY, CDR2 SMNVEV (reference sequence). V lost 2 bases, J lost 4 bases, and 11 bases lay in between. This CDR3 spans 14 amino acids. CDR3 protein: CASSLKRGTYGYTF. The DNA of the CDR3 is TGTGCCAGCAGTTTAAAAAGGGGGACCTATGGCTACACCTTC.

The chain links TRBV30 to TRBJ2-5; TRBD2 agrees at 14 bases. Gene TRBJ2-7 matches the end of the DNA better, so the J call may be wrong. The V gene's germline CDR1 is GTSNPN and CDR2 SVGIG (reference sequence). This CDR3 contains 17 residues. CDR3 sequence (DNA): TGTGCCTGGAGTGTAAGACTAGCGGGAGGGGGCTCCTACGAGCAGTACTTC. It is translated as CAWSVRLAGGGSYEQYF.

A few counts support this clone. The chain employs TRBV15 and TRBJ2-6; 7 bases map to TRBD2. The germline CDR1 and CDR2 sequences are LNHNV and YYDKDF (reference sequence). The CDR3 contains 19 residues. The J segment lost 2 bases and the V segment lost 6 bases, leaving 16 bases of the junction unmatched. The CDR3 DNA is TGTGCCACCAGTTTTATCTCGGGTAGCGGGCTTACTGGGGCCAACGTCCTGACTTTC. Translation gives CATSFISGSGLTGANVLTF.

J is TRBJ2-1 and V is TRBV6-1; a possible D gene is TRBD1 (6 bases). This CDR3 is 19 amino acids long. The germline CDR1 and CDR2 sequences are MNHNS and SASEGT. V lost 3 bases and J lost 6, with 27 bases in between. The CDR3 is CASSDPGLDSPSFFNEQFF. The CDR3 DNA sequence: TGTGCCAGCAGTGATCCAGGATTGGACAGCCCAAGCTTCTTCAATGAGCAGTTCTTC.

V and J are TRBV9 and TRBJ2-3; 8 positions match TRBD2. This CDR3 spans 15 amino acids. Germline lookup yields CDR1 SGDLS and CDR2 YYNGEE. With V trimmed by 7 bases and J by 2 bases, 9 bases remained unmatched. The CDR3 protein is CASSRASGYTDTQYF. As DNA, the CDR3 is TGTGCCAGCTCGCGGGCTAGCGGGTACACAGATACGCAGTATTTT. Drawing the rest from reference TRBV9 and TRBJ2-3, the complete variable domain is DSGVTQTPKHLITATGQRVTLRCSPRSGDLSVYWYQQSLDQGLQFLIQYYNGEERAKGNILERFSAQQFPDLHSELNLSSLELGDSALYFCASSRASGYTDTQYFGPGTRLTVL.